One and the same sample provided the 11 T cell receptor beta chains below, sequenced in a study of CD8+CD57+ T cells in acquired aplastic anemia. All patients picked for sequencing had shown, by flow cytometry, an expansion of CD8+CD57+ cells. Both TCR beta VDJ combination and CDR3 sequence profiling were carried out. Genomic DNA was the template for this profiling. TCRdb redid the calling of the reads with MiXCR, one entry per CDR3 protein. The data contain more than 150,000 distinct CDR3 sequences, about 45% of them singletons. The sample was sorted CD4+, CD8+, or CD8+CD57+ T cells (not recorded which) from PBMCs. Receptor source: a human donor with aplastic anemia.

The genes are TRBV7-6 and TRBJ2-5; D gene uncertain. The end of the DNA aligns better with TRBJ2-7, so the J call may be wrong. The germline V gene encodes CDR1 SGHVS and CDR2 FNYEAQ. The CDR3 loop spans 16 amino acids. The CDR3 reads CASSSEHRVSPYEQYF. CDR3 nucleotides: TGTGCCAGCAGCTCCGAGCACCGGGTTTCACCCTACGAGCAGTACTTC.

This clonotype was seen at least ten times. CDR3 nucleotide sequence: TGTGCCAGCAGTTACTCGAAAGGGATCGGCACTGAAGCTTTCTTT. It translates to CASSYSKGIGTEAFF. The V gene is TRBV6-5, the J gene TRBJ1-1, with no clear D. The length of the CDR3 is 15 residues. Trimming shortened V by 0 bases and J by 4 bases, and 12 bases separated the two germline ends. Per germline, CDR1 MNHEY and CDR2 SVGAGI.

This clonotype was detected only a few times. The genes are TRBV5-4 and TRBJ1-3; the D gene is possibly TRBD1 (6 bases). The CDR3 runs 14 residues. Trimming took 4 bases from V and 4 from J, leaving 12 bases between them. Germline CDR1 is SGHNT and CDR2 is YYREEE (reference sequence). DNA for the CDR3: TGTGCCAGCAGCCCCGAGGGGGGGGGAAACACCATATATTTT. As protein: CASSPEGGGNTIYF.

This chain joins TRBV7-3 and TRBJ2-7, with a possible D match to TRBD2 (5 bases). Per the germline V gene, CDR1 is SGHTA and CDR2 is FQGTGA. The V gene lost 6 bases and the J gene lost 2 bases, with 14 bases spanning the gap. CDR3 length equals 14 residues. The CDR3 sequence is CASRKDYEAYEQYF. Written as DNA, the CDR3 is TGTGCCAGCAGAAAAGACTACGAAGCCTACGAGCAGTACTTC.

The CDR3, as DNA: TGCGCCAGCAGCCAGGCTACTAGCGGGGGGTCAGATACGCAGTATTTT. Translating gives CASSQATSGGSDTQYF. The chain combines TRBV4-3 with TRBJ2-3; 12 bases line up with TRBD2. This CDR3 has 16 residues. Germline V gene sequence: CDR1 LGHNA, CDR2 YSLEER. Trimming at V came to 3 bases and at J to 4 bases, leaving 5 bases not matched to a gene.

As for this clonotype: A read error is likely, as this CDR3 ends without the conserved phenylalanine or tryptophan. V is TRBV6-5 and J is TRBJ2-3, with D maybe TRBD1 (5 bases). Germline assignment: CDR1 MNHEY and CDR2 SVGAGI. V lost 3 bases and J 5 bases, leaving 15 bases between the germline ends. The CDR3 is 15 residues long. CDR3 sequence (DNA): TGTGCCAGCAGTTATAGGGGAACCTCAAAAGATACGCAGTATTCC. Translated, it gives CASSYRGTSKDTQYS.

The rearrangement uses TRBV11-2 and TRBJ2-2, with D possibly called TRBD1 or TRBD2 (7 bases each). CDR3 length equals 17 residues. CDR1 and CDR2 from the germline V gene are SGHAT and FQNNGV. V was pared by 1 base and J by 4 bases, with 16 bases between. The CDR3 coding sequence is TGTGCCAGCAGCTTAGTGAGCGCAGGGGGGGGCACCGGGGAGCTGTTTTTT. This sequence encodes CASSLVSAGGGTGELFF.

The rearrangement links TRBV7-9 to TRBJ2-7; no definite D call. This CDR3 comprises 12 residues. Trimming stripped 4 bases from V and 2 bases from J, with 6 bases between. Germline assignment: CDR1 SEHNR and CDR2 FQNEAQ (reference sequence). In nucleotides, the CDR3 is TGTGCCAGCAGCTCAGTACCCTACGAGCAGTACTTC. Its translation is CASSSVPYEQYF. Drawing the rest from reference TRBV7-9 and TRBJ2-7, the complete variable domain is DTGVSQNPRHKITKRGQNVTFRCDPISEHNRLYWYRQTLGQGPEFLTYFQNEAQLEKSRLLSDRFSAERPKGSFSTLEIQRTEQGDSAMYLCASSSVPYEQYFGPGTRLTVT.

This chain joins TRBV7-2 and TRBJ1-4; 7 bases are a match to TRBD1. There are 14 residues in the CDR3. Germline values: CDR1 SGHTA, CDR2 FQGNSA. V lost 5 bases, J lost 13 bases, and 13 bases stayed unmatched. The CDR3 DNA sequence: TGTGCCAGCAGCCGGGACAGCGCCCCGAGAAGACTGTTTTTT. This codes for CASSRDSAPRRLFF.

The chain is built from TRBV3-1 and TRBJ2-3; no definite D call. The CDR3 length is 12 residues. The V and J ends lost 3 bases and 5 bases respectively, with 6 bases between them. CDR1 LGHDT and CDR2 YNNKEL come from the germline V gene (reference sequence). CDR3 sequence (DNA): TGTGCCAGCAGCCAGTCAGGAGATACGCAGTATTTT. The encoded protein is CASSQSGDTQYF.

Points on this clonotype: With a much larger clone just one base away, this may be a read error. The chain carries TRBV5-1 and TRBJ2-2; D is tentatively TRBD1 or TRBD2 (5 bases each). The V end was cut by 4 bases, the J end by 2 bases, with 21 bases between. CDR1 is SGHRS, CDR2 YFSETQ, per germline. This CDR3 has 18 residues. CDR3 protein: CASSRVGVPGRNTGELFF. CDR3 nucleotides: TGCGCCAGCAGCCGAGTGGGTGTGCCGGGACGTAACACCGGGGAGCTGTTTTTT.